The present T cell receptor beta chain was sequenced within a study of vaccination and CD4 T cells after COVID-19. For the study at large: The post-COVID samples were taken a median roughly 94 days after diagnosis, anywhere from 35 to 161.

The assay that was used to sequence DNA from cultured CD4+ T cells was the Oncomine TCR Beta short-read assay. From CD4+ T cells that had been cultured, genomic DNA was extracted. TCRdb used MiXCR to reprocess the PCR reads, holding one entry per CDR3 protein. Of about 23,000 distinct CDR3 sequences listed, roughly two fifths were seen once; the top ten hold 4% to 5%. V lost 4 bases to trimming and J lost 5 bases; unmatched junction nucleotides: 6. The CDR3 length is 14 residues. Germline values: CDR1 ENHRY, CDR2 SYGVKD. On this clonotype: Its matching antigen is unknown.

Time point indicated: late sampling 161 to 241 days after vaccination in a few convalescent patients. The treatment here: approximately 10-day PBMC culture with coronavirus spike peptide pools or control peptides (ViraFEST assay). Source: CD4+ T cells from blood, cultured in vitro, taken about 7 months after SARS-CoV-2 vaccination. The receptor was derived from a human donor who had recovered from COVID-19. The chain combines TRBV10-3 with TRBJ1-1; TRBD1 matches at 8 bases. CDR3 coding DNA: TGTGCCATCAGTGCAGGACAGGGCCGAACTGAAGCTTTCTTT. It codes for CAISAGQGRTEAFF.